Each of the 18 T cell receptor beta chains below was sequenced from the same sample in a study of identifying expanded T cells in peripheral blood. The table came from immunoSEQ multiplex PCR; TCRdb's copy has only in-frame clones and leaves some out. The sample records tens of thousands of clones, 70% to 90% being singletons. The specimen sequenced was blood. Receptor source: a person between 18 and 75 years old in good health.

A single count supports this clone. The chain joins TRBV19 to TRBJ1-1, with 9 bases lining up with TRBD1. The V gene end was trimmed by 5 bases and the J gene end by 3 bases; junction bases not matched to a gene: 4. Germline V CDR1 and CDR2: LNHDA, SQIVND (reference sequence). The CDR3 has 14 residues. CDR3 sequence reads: CASSPRQGDTEAFF. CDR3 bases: TGTGCCAGTAGTCCACGACAGGGGGACACTGAAGCTTTCTTT. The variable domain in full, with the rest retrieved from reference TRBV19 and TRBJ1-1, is DGGITQSPKYLFRKEGQNVTLSCEQNLNHDAMYWYRQDPGQGLRLIYYSQIVNDFQKGDIAEGYSVSREKKESFPLTVTSAQKNPTAFYLCASSPRQGDTEAFFGQGTRLTVV.

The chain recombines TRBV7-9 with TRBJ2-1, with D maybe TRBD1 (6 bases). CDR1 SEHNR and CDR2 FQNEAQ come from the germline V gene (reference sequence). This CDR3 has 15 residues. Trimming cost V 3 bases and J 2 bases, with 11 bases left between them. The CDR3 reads CASSLRGRPYNEQFF. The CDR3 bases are TGTGCCAGCAGCTTGAGGGGGAGACCCTACAATGAGCAGTTCTTC.

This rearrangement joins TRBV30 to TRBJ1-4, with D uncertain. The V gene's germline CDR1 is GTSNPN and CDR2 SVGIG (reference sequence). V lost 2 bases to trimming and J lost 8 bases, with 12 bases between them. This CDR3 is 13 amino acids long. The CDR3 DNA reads TGTGCCTGGAGTCCCAACCGCGGGGAAAAACTGTTTTTT. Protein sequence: CAWSPNRGEKLFF.

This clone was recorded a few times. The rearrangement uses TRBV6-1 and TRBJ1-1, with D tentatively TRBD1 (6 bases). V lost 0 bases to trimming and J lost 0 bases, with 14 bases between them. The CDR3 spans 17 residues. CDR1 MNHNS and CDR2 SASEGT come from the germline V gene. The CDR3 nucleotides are TGTGCCAGCAGTGAAGCGCAGTGGGAGGGGGTGAACACTGAAGCTTTCTTT. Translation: CASSEAQWEGVNTEAFF.

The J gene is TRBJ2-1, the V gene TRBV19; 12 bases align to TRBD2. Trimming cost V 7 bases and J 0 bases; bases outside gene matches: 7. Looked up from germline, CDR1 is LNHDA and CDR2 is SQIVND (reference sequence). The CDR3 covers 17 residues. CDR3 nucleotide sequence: TGTGCCAGTAAGGAACTAGCGGGGGGCAGCTCCTACAATGAGCAGTTCTTC. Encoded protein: CASKELAGGSSYNEQFF.

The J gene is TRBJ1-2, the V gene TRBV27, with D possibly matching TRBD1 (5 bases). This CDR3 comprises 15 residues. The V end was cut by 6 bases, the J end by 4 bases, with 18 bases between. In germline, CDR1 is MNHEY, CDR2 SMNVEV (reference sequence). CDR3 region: CASSLGAGLTYGYTF. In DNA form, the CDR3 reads TGTGCCAGCAGCCTTGGGGCGGGACTGACCTATGGCTACACCTTC.

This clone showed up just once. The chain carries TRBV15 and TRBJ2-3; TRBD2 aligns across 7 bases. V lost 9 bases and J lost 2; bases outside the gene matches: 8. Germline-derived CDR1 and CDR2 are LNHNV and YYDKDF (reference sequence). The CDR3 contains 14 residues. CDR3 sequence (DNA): TGTGCCACTCGGCCTAGCGGACCCACAGATACGCAGTATTTT. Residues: CATRPSGPTDTQYF.

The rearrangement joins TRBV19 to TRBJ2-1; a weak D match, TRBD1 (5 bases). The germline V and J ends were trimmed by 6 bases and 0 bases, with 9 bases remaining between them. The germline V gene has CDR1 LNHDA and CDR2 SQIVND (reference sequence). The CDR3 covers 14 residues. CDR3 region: CASRDTGSYNEQFF. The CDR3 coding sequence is TGTGCCAGTAGGGACACCGGCTCCTACAATGAGCAGTTCTTC.

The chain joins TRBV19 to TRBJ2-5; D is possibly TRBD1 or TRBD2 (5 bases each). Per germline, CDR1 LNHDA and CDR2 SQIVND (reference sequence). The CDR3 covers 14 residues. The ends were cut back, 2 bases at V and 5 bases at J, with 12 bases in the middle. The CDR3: CASSIRGEWETQYF. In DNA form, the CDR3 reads TGTGCCAGTAGTATAAGGGGAGAATGGGAGACCCAGTACTTC.

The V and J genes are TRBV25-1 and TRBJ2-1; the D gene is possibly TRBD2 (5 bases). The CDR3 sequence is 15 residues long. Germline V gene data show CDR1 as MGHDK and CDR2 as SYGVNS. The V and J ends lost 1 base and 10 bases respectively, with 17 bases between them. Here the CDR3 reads CASSEFAGPPGEQFF. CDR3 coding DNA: TGTGCCAGCAGTGAATTTGCGGGCCCCCCCGGGGAGCAGTTCTTC.

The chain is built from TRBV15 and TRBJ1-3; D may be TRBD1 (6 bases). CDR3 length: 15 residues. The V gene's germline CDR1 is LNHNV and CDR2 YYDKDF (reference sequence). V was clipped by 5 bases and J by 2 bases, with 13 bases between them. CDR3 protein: CATSVDRYPGNTIYF. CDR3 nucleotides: TGTGCCACCAGCGTTGACAGGTACCCTGGAAACACCATATATTTT.

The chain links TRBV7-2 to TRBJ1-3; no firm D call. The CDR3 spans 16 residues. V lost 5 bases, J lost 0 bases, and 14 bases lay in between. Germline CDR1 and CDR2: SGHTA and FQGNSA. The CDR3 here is CASSPLDGYSGNTIYF. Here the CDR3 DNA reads TGTGCCAGCAGCCCCCTCGACGGATACTCTGGAAACACCATATATTTT.

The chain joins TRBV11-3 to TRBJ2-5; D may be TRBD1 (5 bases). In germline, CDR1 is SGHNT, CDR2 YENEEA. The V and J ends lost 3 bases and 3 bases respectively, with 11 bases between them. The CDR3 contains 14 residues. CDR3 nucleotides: TGTGCCAGCAGCTTTCAGGGATGGGAAGAGACCCAGTACTTC. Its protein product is CASSFQGWEETQYF.

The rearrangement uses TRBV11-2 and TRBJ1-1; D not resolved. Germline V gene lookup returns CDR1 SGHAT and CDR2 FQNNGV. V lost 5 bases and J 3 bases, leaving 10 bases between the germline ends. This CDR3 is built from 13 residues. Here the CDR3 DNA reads TGTGCCAGCAGCCTGAGCCTCCACACTGAAGCTTTCTTT. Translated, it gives CASSLSLHTEAFF.

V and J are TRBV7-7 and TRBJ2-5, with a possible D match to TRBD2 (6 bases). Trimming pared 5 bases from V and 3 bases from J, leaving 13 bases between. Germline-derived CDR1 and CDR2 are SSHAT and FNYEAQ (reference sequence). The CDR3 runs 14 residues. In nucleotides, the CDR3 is TGTGCCAGCAGCAAGACCGGGGGAAAAGAGACCCAGTACTTC. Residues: CASSKTGGKETQYF.

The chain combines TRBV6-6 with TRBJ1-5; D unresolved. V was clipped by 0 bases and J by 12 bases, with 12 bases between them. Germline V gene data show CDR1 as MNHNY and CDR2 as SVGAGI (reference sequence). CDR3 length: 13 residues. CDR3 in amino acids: CASSYSKVGSQHF. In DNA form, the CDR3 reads TGTGCCAGCAGTTACTCGAAGGTCGGCAGCCAGCATTTT.

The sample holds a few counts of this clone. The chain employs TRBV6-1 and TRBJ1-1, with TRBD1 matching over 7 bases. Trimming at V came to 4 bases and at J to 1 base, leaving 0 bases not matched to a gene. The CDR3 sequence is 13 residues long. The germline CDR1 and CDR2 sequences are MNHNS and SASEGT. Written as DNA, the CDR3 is TGTGCCAGCAGTGGACAGGGGAACACTGAAGCTTTCTTT. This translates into CASSGQGNTEAFF.

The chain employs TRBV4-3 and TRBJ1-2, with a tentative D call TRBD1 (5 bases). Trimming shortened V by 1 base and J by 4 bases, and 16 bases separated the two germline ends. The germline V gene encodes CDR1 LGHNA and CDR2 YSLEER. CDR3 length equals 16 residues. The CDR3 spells CASSQGLNLGGYGYTF. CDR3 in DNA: TGCGCCAGCAGCCAAGGCCTGAACTTGGGGGGCTATGGCTACACCTTC.